This T cell receptor (beta chain) was captured by sequencing in a study of shared clonotypes between healthy human individuals. The study, taken as a whole, reports: With few donors, the genetic and exposure-history diversity represented was limited.

This clone was counted many times. As yet, its antigen is unknown. Replicate PCRs for unsorted PBMC used roughly 300 ng DNA (roughly 29,000 T cell genomes). Some clones are missing from TCRdb's copy, which holds only in-frame ones; the method was immunoSEQ multiplex PCR. The sample shows about 450,000 clones, 70% to 80% of them seen only once. Sequencing was carried out using PBMCs. The sequence derives from a woman in her thirties or forties in good health. Some clones in this sample may be carry-over from other donors' samples.

The CDR3 loop is CASKSTSGSGETQYF. The CDR3 coding sequence is TGTGCCAGCAAGTCGACTAGCGGGTCCGGGGAGACCCAGTACTTC. The chain uses TRBV2 and TRBJ2-5, with 10 nucleotides matching TRBD2. The junction had 10 bases not matched to a gene; V was cut back by 7 bases and J by 5 bases. The CDR3 is 15 amino acids. Germline V gives CDR1 SNHLY, CDR2 FYNNEI.